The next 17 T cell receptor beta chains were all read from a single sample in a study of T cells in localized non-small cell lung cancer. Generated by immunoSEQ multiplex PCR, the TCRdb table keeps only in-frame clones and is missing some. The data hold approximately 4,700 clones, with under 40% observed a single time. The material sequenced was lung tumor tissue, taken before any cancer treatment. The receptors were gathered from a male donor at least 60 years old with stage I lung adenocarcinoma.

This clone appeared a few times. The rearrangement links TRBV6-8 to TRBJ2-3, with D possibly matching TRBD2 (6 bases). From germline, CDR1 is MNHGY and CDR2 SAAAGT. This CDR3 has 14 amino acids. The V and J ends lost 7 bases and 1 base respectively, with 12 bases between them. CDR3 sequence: CASKSGLGTDTQYF. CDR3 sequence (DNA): TGTGCCAGCAAATCGGGACTCGGCACAGATACGCAGTATTTT.

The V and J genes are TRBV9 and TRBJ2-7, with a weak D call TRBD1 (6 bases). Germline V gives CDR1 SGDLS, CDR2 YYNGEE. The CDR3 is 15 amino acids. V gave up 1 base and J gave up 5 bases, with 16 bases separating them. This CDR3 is CASSVRWSGDDEQYF. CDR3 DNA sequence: TGTGCCAGCAGCGTAAGGTGGTCAGGGGACGACGAGCAGTACTTC.

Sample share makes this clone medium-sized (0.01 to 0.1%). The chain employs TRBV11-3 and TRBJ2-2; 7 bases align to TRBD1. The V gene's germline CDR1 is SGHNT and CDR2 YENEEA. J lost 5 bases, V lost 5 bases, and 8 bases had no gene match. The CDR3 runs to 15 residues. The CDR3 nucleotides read TGTGCCAGCAGCCGCCGGGACAGAGGAACCGGGGAGCTGTTTTTT. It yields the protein CASSRRDRGTGELFF.

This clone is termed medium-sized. The CDR3 loop reads CASSRGTDYAEGYTF. DNA for the CDR3: TGTGCCAGCAGCCGCGGGACAGATTACGCGGAAGGCTACACCTTC. The chain is built from TRBV14 and TRBJ1-2, with TRBD1 matching 7 bases. Germline V gene lookup returns CDR1 SGHDN and CDR2 FVKESK. This CDR3 is built from 15 residues. J gave up 8 bases and V 4 bases, and 13 bases lay outside the gene matches.

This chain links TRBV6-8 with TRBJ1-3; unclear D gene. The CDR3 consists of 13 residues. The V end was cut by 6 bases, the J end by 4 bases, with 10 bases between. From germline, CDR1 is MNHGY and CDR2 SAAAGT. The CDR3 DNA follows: TGTGCCAGCAGATCCGACGGAGGAAACACCATATATTTT. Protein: CASRSDGGNTIYF.

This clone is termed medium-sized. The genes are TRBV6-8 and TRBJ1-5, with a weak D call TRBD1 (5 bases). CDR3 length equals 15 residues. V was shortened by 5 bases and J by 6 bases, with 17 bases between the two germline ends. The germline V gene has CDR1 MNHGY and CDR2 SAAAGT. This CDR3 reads CASSVALGGGQPQHF. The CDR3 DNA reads TGTGCCAGCAGTGTAGCCCTGGGGGGTGGTCAGCCCCAGCATTTT.

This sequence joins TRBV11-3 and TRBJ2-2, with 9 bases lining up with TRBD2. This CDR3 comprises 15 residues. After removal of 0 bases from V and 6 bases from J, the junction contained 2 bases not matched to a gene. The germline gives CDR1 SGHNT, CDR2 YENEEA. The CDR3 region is CASSLEAGGPGELFF. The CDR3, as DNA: TGTGCCAGCAGCTTAGAAGCGGGGGGCCCCGGGGAGCTGTTTTTT.

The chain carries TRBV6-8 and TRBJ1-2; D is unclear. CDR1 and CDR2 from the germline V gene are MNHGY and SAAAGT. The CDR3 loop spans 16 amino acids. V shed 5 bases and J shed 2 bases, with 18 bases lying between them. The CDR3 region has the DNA TGTGCCAGCAGTGGAGACGCGAGAGGGAGCAACTATGGCTACACCTTC. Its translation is CASSGDARGSNYGYTF.

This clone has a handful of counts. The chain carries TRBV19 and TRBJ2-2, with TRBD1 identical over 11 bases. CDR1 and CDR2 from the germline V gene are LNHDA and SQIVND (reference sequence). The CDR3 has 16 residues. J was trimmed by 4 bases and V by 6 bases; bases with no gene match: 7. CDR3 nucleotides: TGTGCCAGTAGAAGGACCGGGACAGGGGGCACCGGGGAGCTGTTTTTT. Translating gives CASRRTGTGGTGELFF.

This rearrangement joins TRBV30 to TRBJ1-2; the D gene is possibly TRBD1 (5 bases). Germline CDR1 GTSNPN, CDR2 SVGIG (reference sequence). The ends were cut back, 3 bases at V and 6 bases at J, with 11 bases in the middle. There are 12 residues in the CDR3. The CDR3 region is CAWRMTTDGYTF. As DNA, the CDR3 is TGTGCCTGGAGAATGACGACAGATGGCTACACCTTC.

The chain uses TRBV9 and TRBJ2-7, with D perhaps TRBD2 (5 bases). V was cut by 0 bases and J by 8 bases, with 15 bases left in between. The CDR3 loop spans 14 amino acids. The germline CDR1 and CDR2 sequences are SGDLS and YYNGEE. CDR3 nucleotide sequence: TGTGCCAGCAGCGTAGGTCTAGCTACCCTCAAGCAGTACTTC. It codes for CASSVGLATLKQYF.

In DNA form, the CDR3 reads TGTGCCAGCAGTGAATTCTCTAGGCGATACTCAGATACGCAGTATTTT. This sequence encodes CASSEFSRRYSDTQYF. The chain joins TRBV2 to TRBJ2-3; D is uncertain. Germline V lookup: CDR1 SNHLY, CDR2 FYNNEI. V lost 2 bases to trimming and J lost 4 bases, with 16 bases between them. This CDR3 spans 16 amino acids.

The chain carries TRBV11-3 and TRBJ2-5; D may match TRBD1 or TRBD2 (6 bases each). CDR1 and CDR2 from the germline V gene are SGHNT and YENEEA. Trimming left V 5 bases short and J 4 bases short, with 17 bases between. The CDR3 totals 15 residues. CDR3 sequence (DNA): TGTGCCAGCAGCGGGGGGCAGGGGCCCGGAGAGACCCAGTACTTC. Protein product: CASSGGQGPGETQYF.

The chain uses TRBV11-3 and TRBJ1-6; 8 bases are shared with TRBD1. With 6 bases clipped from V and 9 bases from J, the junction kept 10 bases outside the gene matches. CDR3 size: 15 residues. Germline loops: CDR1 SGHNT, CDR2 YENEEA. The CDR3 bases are TGTGCCAGCAGATATGGGCAGGGGGCTATTTCACCCCTCCACTTT. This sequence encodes CASRYGQGAISPLHF.

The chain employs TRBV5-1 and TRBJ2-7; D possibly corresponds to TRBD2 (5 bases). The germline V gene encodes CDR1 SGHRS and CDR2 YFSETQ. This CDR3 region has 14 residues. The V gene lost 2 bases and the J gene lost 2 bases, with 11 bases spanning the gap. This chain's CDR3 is CASSLRMEAYEQYF. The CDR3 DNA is TGCGCCAGCAGCTTAAGGATGGAGGCCTACGAGCAGTACTTC. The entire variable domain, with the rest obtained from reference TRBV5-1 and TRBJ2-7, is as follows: KAGVTQTPRYLIKTRGQQVTLSCSPISGHRSVSWYQQTPGQGLQFLFEYFSETQRNKGNFPGRFSGRQFSNSRSEMNVSTLELGDSALYLCASSLRMEAYEQYFGPGTRLTVT.

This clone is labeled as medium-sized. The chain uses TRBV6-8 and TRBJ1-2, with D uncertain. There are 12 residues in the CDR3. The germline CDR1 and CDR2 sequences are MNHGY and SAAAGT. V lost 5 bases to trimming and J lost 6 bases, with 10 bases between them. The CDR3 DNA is TGTGCCAGCAGTCCGCTAGCGGATGGCTACACCTTC. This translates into CASSPLADGYTF.

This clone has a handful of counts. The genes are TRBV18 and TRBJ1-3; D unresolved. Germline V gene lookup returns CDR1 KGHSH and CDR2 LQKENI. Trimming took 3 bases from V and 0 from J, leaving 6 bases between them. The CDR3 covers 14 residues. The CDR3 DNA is TGTGCCAGCTCACCTGGAAGCTCTGGAAACACCATATATTTT. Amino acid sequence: CASSPGSSGNTIYF.